Shown below are 15 T cell receptor beta chains from a single sample sequenced in a study of cytomegalovirus exposure and HLA in healthy donors. Vbeta (60) and Jbeta (13) primers were used in the PCR. TCRdb's copy holds only in-frame clones and misses some; the assay was immunoSEQ multiplex PCR. The data contain roughly 80,000 clones, around 60% of them seen just once; the ten biggest clones take up about 5.7%. The sample consisted of PBMCs. The receptors shown here come from a man aged 30-40 years in good health and CMV-seropositive.

The chain uses TRBV6-5 and TRBJ2-7; D is perhaps TRBD2 (5 bases). This CDR3 contains 14 residues. Trimming took off 0 bases at V and 0 bases at J, with 6 bases between the two ends. CDR1 is MNHEY, CDR2 SVGAGI, per germline. As DNA, the CDR3 is TGTGCCAGCAGTTACTCCGGGGTCTCCTACGAGCAGTACTTC. Translated: CASSYSGVSYEQYF.

The rearrangement joins TRBV21-1 to TRBJ2-1; the D segment call TRBD2 is taken from the table without a DNA check. TRBV21-1 is a pseudogene. This CDR3 spans 15 amino acids. The CDR3 is CASTHAGLAGVEQFF. In DNA form, the CDR3 reads TGTGCCAGCACCCACGCCGGACTAGCGGGAGTAGAGCAGTTCTTC.

In its sample, this clone was seen a few times. CDR3 sequence reads: CASSLKVRVGGFVYEQYF. The CDR3 DNA follows: TGTGCCAGCAGCTTAAAAGTGCGAGTTGGGGGGTTCGTATACGAGCAGTACTTC. V is TRBV5-6 and J is TRBJ2-7, with D possibly being TRBD2 (6 bases). V was clipped by 2 bases and J by 4 bases, with 25 bases between them. CDR1 SGHDT and CDR2 YYEEEE come from the germline V gene. The CDR3 spans 18 residues.

Here the CDR3 DNA reads TGTGCCAGCAGACTTGGGGACAGGGGCCTATACGAGCAGTACTTC. Translating gives CASRLGDRGLYEQYF. The chain carries TRBV6-1 and TRBJ2-5; 10 bases agree with TRBD1. The end of the DNA is better explained by TRBJ2-7, so the J call may be wrong. The CDR3 totals 15 residues. CDR1 is MNHNS and CDR2 is SASEGT in the germline V gene.

The genes are TRBV6-4 and TRBJ2-1; TRBD2 is a possible D gene (5 bases). Germline V gives CDR1 MRHNA, CDR2 SNTAGT. The CDR3 covers 15 residues. V lost 3 bases to trimming and J lost 7 bases, with 16 bases between them. DNA for the CDR3: TGTGCCAGCAGTGAGGGTCGGGGTGCGTGGAATGAGCAGTTCTTC. It specifies CASSEGRGAWNEQFF.

The CDR3 is CASSPGTENYEQYF. Here the CDR3 DNA reads TGTGCCAGCTCACCCGGGACAGAAAACTACGAGCAGTACTTC. The chain is built from TRBV18 and TRBJ2-7, with 7 bases lining up with TRBD1. From germline, CDR1 is KGHSH and CDR2 LQKENI. Germline trimming cut 3 bases from V and 3 bases from J; bases unmatched to any gene: 5. The CDR3 extends over 14 amino acids.

The chain links TRBV19 to TRBJ2-7, with D unclear. CDR1 and CDR2 (germline): LNHDA, SQIVND (reference sequence). This CDR3 has 13 amino acids. V lost 4 bases and J 5 bases, leaving 12 bases between the germline ends. The CDR3 spells CASSSWAEDEQYF. As DNA, the CDR3 is TGTGCCAGTAGTAGCTGGGCCGAAGACGAGCAGTACTTC.

This sequence joins TRBV30 and TRBJ2-4; 9 positions agree with TRBD2. The CDR3 runs 13 residues. Germline CDR1 GTSNPN, CDR2 SVGIG (reference sequence). Losses at the gene ends were 0 bases for V and 7 bases for J; bases not matched to a gene: 1. CDR3 region: CAWSVRGGNIQYF. CDR3 sequence (DNA): TGTGCCTGGAGTGTGCGGGGGGGCAACATTCAGTACTTC.

The chain combines TRBV19 with TRBJ1-1; 7 bases are a match to TRBD1. J lost 1 base, V lost 11 bases, and 10 bases had no gene match. CDR3 length: 14 residues. Germline assignment: CDR1 LNHDA and CDR2 SQIVND (reference sequence). Here the CDR3 reads CAGNIQGSNTEAFF. CDR3 nucleotide sequence: TGTGCCGGTAACATACAGGGGTCGAACACTGAAGCTTTCTTT.

This clone showed up just a few times. V and J are TRBV5-8 and TRBJ1-5, with D possibly matching TRBD1 (6 bases). V was trimmed by 0 bases and J by 9 bases, leaving 16 bases between them. The CDR3 spans 15 residues. Germline assignment: CDR1 SGHTS and CDR2 YDEGEE. This chain's CDR3 is CASSLEPRDKSPQHF. The CDR3 DNA is TGTGCCAGCAGCTTGGAGCCCCGGGACAAGTCGCCCCAGCATTTT.

This clone was counted only a few times. The V gene is TRBV11-3, the J gene TRBJ2-3, with 8 nucleotides matching TRBD2. The CDR3 consists of 19 residues. Germline-derived CDR1 and CDR2 are SGHNT and YENEEA. With V trimmed by 1 base and J by 2 bases, 14 bases remained unmatched. CDR3 coding DNA: TGTGCCAGCAGCTTAGGTGTCTTGGGAAGCGGGAGCTACACAGATACGCAGTATTTT. Protein sequence: CASSLGVLGSGSYTDTQYF.

The rearrangement uses TRBV6-5 and TRBJ2-7, with a tentative D call TRBD2 (5 bases). Germline values: CDR1 MNHEY, CDR2 SVGAGI. The length of the CDR3 is 13 residues. Trimming took 0 bases from V and 7 from J, leaving 10 bases between them. This CDR3 reads CASSYSRGWEQYF. The CDR3 DNA sequence: TGTGCCAGCAGTTACTCACGGGGATGGGAGCAGTACTTC.

This sequence joins TRBV4-1 and TRBJ2-7; D remains ambiguous. The CDR3 has 13 residues. The V and J ends lost 0 bases and 4 bases respectively, with 7 bases between them. The germline V gene encodes CDR1 MGHRA and CDR2 YSYEKL. CDR3 in amino acids: CASSQDPRYEQYF. As DNA, the CDR3 is TGCGCCAGCAGCCAAGACCCGAGATACGAGCAGTACTTC.

This clone was seen a few times. The rearrangement links TRBV5-6 to TRBJ1-2; D gene uncertain. Germline V lookup: CDR1 SGHDT, CDR2 YYEEEE. V was cut by 4 bases and J by 7 bases, with 11 bases left in between. The CDR3 extends over 12 amino acids. DNA of the CDR3: TGTGCCAGCAGCCTCCCGGGAGCTGGCTACACCTTC. As protein: CASSLPGAGYTF.

This clone was counted only a few times. At the DNA level, this CDR3 is encoded by other sequences in the same sample as well. V is TRBV27 and J is TRBJ2-2; a possible D gene is TRBD2 (5 bases). Germline values: CDR1 MNHEY, CDR2 SMNVEV (reference sequence). This CDR3 contains 13 residues. The V end lost 3 bases, the J end lost 6 bases, and 8 bases lay between the germline ends. In nucleotides, the CDR3 is TGTGCCAGCAGTTTGAGGGTAGCCGGGGAGCTGTTTTTT. This sequence encodes CASSLRVAGELFF.